The 28 T cell receptor beta chains listed next were all sequenced from one sample in a study of blood T cell repertoires in COVID-19 (dated by TCRdb to between 2020 and 2021). Libraries were prepared through the immunoSEQ multiplex PCR assay. TCRdb took over this immuneACCESS table, retaining in-frame rearrangements with V and J assigned. Such tables are incomplete; in checked studies, under half of the missing clones stem from an unresolved V gene, and the remainder is unexplained. The sample table lists over 40,000 clones, 86% of them with a count of one. The top ten clones comprise roughly 15% of the sample. The sample was peripheral blood. All receptors come from a human donor in a cohort sampled during active COVID-19.

V usage is TRBV3-1 (or the pseudogene TRBV3-2) and J usage is TRBJ1-4; 9 bases are shared with TRBD1. The CDR3 spans 16 residues. The V segment lost 4 bases and the J segment 8 bases; nucleotides outside the gene matches: 11. Germline V gives CDR1 LGHDT, CDR2 YNNKEL (reference sequence). The CDR3 nucleotides read TGTGCCAGCAGCCCTTTGTCGCCGGGACAGGGAGAAAAACTGTTTTTT. This codes for CASSPLSPGQGEKLFF.

The rearrangement uses TRBV27 and TRBJ1-5; D is possibly TRBD1 (6 bases). Germline-derived CDR1 and CDR2 are MNHEY and SMNVEV (reference sequence). The CDR3 has 14 amino acids. V was trimmed by 0 bases and J by 9 bases, leaving 12 bases between them. CDR3 bases: TGTGCCAGCAGTTTATCCGGCAGGGGATGGCCCCAGCATTTT. Residues: CASSLSGRGWPQHF.

This clone showed up just once. The chain is built from TRBV9 and TRBJ1-1; unclear D gene. V was trimmed by 0 bases and J by 1 base, leaving 7 bases between them. The CDR3 has 14 amino acids. Germline loops: CDR1 SGDLS, CDR2 YYNGEE. This CDR3 is CASSVGPQNTEAFF. The CDR3 DNA sequence: TGTGCCAGCAGCGTAGGTCCCCAGAACACTGAAGCTTTCTTT.

J is TRBJ1-4 and V is TRBV27; 7 bases agree with TRBD1. From germline, CDR1 is MNHEY and CDR2 SMNVEV (reference sequence). V was pared by 5 bases and J by 2 bases, with 5 bases of the junction left unmatched. The CDR3 length is 15 residues. The CDR3 loop is CASSPRQGTNEKLFF. The CDR3 DNA is TGTGCCAGCAGTCCCCGACAGGGCACTAATGAAAAACTGTTTTTT.

This clone appeared a few times. The genes are TRBV7-9 and TRBJ1-2; no firm D call. From germline, CDR1 is SEHNR and CDR2 FQNEAQ (reference sequence). This CDR3 comprises 11 residues. V dropped 5 bases and J dropped 7 bases, with 8 bases sitting between them. CDR3 residues: CASSRGFGYTF. The CDR3 DNA reads TGTGCCAGCAGCCGCGGGTTTGGCTACACCTTC. Drawing the rest from reference TRBV7-9 and TRBJ1-2, the complete variable domain is DTGVSQNPRHKITKRGQNVTFRCDPISEHNRLYWYRQTLGQGPEFLTYFQNEAQLEKSRLLSDRFSAERPKGSFSTLEIQRTEQGDSAMYLCASSRGFGYTFGSGTRLTVV.

The chain employs TRBV6-5 and TRBJ2-5; D is ambiguous. Trimming left V 4 bases short and J 5 bases short, with 17 bases between. Germline-derived CDR1 and CDR2 are MNHEY and SVGAGI. The CDR3 runs to 15 residues. Written as DNA, the CDR3 is TGTGCCAGCAGTTCCTTGAGCACGATGCGGGAGACCCAGTACTTC. It encodes CASSSLSTMRETQYF.

This clone was observed a few times. The gene calls are TRBV4-2 and TRBJ2-7, with D maybe TRBD1 (6 bases). CDR1 LGHNA and CDR2 YNFKEQ come from the germline V gene. CDR3 length: 14 amino acids. The V end lost 3 bases, the J end lost 2 bases, and 11 bases lay between the germline ends. CDR3 nucleotides: TGTGCCAGCAGCCAGGTACAGGGACCCTACGAGCAGTACTTC. Translated, it gives CASSQVQGPYEQYF.

This clone was found once. CDR3 sequence reads: CASSPTGTGIQSHEQYF. Here the CDR3 DNA reads TGTGCCAGCAGCCCGACCGGGACAGGGATCCAGTCCCACGAGCAGTACTTC. The V and J genes are TRBV4-2 and TRBJ2-7, with 9 bases fitting TRBD1. The V gene's germline CDR1 is LGHNA and CDR2 YNFKEQ. The CDR3 length is 17 residues. V lost 4 bases, J lost 5 bases, and 15 bases stayed unmatched.

The chain is built from TRBV10-3 and TRBJ2-2; 8 bases are shared with TRBD1. The V gene's germline CDR1 is ENHRY and CDR2 SYGVKD. Trimming took 11 bases from V and 4 from J; bases not matched to a gene: 6. The length of the CDR3 is 13 residues. CDR3 nucleotides: TGTGCCGCGGGCACAGGGGGCACCGGGGAGCTGTTTTTT. This codes for CAAGTGGTGELFF.

The chain's CDR3 is CASSQDWASSYNEQFF. The CDR3 DNA reads TGCGCCAGCAGCCAAGATTGGGCGAGCTCCTACAATGAGCAGTTCTTC. The chain combines TRBV4-3 with TRBJ2-1; D gene uncertain. Deletions cut 0 bases from V and 0 bases from J, with 9 bases between. Germline CDR1 is LGHNA and CDR2 is YSLEER. This CDR3 is built from 16 residues.

This chain links TRBV6-5 with TRBJ2-7, with TRBD1 matching 8 bases. The trim removed 5 bases at V and 2 bases at J, leaving 5 bases unmatched. CDR3 length equals 14 residues. CDR1 and CDR2 (germline): MNHEY, SVGAGI. CDR3: CASSPPTGAYEQYF. The DNA for the CDR3 is TGTGCCAGCAGTCCGCCGACAGGGGCCTACGAGCAGTACTTC.

This sequence joins TRBV12-3 or TRBV12-4 and TRBJ1-5; D ambiguous. Trimming shortened V by 5 bases and J by 3 bases, and 8 bases separated the two germline ends. CDR3 length equals 13 residues. The CDR3 here is CASSPDINQPQHF. Written as DNA, the CDR3 is TGTGCCAGCAGTCCCGACATCAATCAGCCCCAGCATTTT.

The V and J genes are TRBV4-2 and TRBJ2-5; the match to TRBD2 covers 14 bases. Per the germline V gene, CDR1 is LGHNA and CDR2 is YNFKEQ. This CDR3 comprises 17 residues. Unmatched junction bases numbered 8, after V lost 4 bases and J lost 4 bases. The CDR3 DNA reads as TGTGCCAGCAGCCCTAGGACTAGCGGGAGGCCCGGAGAGACCCAGTACTTC. Protein: CASSPRTSGRPGETQYF.

The chain has TRBV7-2 and TRBJ1-4, with 10 bases identical to TRBD1. The V and J ends lost 5 bases and 7 bases, in that order; junction bases with no gene match: 7. Germline V gene data show CDR1 as SGHTA and CDR2 as FQGNSA. The CDR3 totals 15 residues. The CDR3: CASSLPTGGSEKLFF. CDR3 bases: TGTGCCAGCAGCCTCCCGACAGGGGGCTCTGAAAAACTGTTTTTT.

The V call is TRBV9, the J call TRBJ1-1; 9 positions agree with TRBD1. CDR1 is SGDLS, CDR2 YYNGEE, per germline. Germline trimming cut 4 bases from V and 1 base from J; bases unmatched to any gene: 17. CDR3 size: 19 residues. The CDR3 is CASSTQAGTGKKPNTEAFF. DNA for the CDR3: TGTGCCAGCAGCACACAGGCCGGGACAGGGAAGAAACCGAACACTGAAGCTTTCTTT.

This clone is a singleton in its sample. The chain links TRBV11-2 to TRBJ1-4; maybe TRBD1 (5 bases). Per the germline V gene, CDR1 is SGHAT and CDR2 is FQNNGV. V lost 1 base, J lost 11 bases, and 11 bases lay in between. This CDR3 has 13 amino acids. CDR3 residues: CASSLAGQEKLFF. CDR3 nucleotides: TGTGCCAGCAGCTTAGCAGGGCAAGAGAAACTGTTTTTT. The full variable domain, completed using reference TRBV11-2 and TRBJ1-4, is EAGVAQSPRYKIIEKRQSVAFWCNPISGHATLYWYQQILGQGPKLLIQFQNNGVVDDSQLPKDRFSAERLKGVDSTLKIQPAKLEDSAVYLCASSLAGQEKLFFGSGTQLSVL.

This clone was detected a few times. The CDR3 DNA reads TGCGCCAGCAGCAATTTCGTGGGACTTCCCTACAATGAGCAGTTCTTC. Translating it yields CASSNFVGLPYNEQFF. J is TRBJ2-1 and V is TRBV5-1, with D perhaps matching TRBD2 (6 bases). CDR1 SGHRS and CDR2 YFSETQ come from the germline V gene. The CDR3 consists of 16 residues. V gave up 4 bases and J gave up 2 bases, with 16 bases separating them. The full variable domain, its missing parts supplied by reference TRBV5-1 and TRBJ2-1, is KAGVTQTPRYLIKTRGQQVTLSCSPISGHRSVSWYQQTPGQGLQFLFEYFSETQRNKGNFPGRFSGRQFSNSRSEMNVSTLELGDSALYLCASSNFVGLPYNEQFFGPGTRLTVL.

The chain links TRBV7-8 to TRBJ1-1; D may be TRBD1 (6 bases). The CDR3 is made up of 13 amino acids. The germline gives CDR1 SGHVS, CDR2 FQNEAQ. The V and J ends lost 5 bases and 6 bases respectively, with 13 bases between them. CDR3 amino acids: CASSPGGGAEAFF. The CDR3 region has the DNA TGTGCCAGCAGCCCCGGGGGGGGCGCTGAAGCTTTCTTT.

The rearrangement links TRBV11-2 to TRBJ2-3, with 11 bases aligning to TRBD2. With 4 bases clipped from V and 3 bases from J, the junction kept 6 bases outside the gene matches. The CDR3 has 16 amino acids. The germline V gene encodes CDR1 SGHAT and CDR2 FQNNGV. CDR3 loop: CASSSQGLAATDTQYF. CDR3 in DNA: TGTGCCAGCAGCTCACAGGGACTAGCGGCGACAGATACGCAGTATTTT.

This rearrangement joins TRBV5-6 to TRBJ1-5, with TRBD1 matching over 8 bases. From germline, CDR1 is SGHDT and CDR2 YYEEEE. The CDR3 totals 15 residues. J lost 4 bases, V lost 4 bases, and 7 bases had no gene match. CDR3 in DNA: TGTGCCAGCAGCCTGGGACAGGTGAATAATCAGCCCCAGCATTTT. It encodes CASSLGQVNNQPQHF.

This rearrangement joins TRBV10-1 to TRBJ2-7; D unresolved. Germline V gene lookup returns CDR1 WNHNN and CDR2 SYGVQD (reference sequence). The CDR3 covers 15 residues. Trimming left V 6 bases short and J 0 bases short, with 15 bases between. CDR3 nucleotides: TGCGCCAGCAGCGGTGGAGCGAAGAGCTCCTACGAGCAGTACTTC. Translating it yields CASSGGAKSSYEQYF.

This chain uses TRBV19 with TRBJ1-1, with 11 bases identical to TRBD1. CDR3 length equals 13 residues. V lost 7 bases and J lost 7; bases outside the gene matches: 5. Germline V gene data show CDR1 as LNHDA and CDR2 as SQIVND (reference sequence). This chain's CDR3 is CASMGQGVGEAFF. CDR3 nucleotides: TGTGCCAGTATGGGACAGGGGGTTGGTGAAGCTTTCTTT.

This chain uses TRBV3-1 (or the pseudogene TRBV3-2) with TRBJ2-1, with 9 bases matching TRBD2. Germline V gene lookup returns CDR1 LGHDT and CDR2 YNNKEL (reference sequence). This CDR3 contains 14 residues. With 9 bases clipped from V and 0 bases from J, the junction kept 3 bases outside the gene matches. CDR3 residues: CARPSGDSYNEQFF. The CDR3 nucleotides are TGTGCCAGACCTAGCGGGGACTCCTACAATGAGCAGTTCTTC.

The chain employs TRBV12-5 and TRBJ2-1; 10 bases fit TRBD2. The V and J ends lost 5 bases and 6 bases, in that order; junction bases with no gene match: 13. The CDR3 contains 17 residues. The V gene's germline CDR1 is LGHNT and CDR2 FRNRAP. The CDR3 DNA is TGTGCTAGTGGTAAACAGCGGGAGGGCCTACGGGGCAATGAGCAGTTCTTC. Translated: CASGKQREGLRGNEQFF.

The chain links TRBV7-2 to TRBJ2-3; D might be TRBD2 (5 bases). Germline-derived CDR1 and CDR2 are SGHTA and FQGNSA. The length of the CDR3 is 14 residues. Between the trimmed V and J ends, which lost 8 bases and 6 bases, there was a span of 18 bases. CDR3 region: CASGRLRRGDTQYF. The CDR3 DNA follows: TGTGCCAGCGGCCGGCTCAGGAGAGGGGATACGCAGTATTTT.

V gene TRBV11-2 combines with J gene TRBJ2-7; 7 bases are a match to TRBD1. The CDR3 is made up of 14 amino acids. The V gene end was trimmed by 6 bases and the J gene end by 3 bases; junction bases not matched to a gene: 8. Germline V gene data show CDR1 as SGHAT and CDR2 as FQNNGV. This CDR3 reads CASRTTGYGYEQYF. The CDR3 nucleotides are TGTGCCAGCAGGACGACAGGGTATGGCTACGAGCAGTACTTC.

J is TRBJ2-1 and V is TRBV7-8; TRBD2 agrees at 7 bases. After removal of 5 bases from V and 2 bases from J, the junction contained 3 bases not matched to a gene. This CDR3 is built from 14 residues. Germline values: CDR1 SGHVS, CDR2 FQNEAQ. The CDR3 nucleotides are TGTGCCAGCAGCCCGGGGGGAACCTACAATGAGCAGTTCTTC. Translated, it gives CASSPGGTYNEQFF.

The V and J genes are TRBV30 and TRBJ1-5, with D uncertain. In germline, CDR1 is GTSNPN, CDR2 SVGIG (reference sequence). There are 13 residues in the CDR3. The ends were cut back, 1 base at V and 9 bases at J, with 13 bases in the middle. As DNA, the CDR3 is TGTGCCTGGAGTGGGGAGGGTTTGCCGCCCCAGCATTTT. Translation: CAWSGEGLPPQHF. Full variable domain (outside the CDR3, taken from reference TRBV30 and TRBJ1-5): SQTIHQWPATLVQPVGSPLSLECTVEGTSNPNLYWYRQAAGRGLQLLFYSVGIGQISSEVPQNLSASRPQDRQFILSSKKLLLSDSGFYLCAWSGEGLPPQHFGDGTRLSIL.